This passage covers 5 T cell receptor beta chains from one sample sequenced in a study of blood T cell repertoires in COVID-19. Sequencing used immunoSEQ multiplex PCR; TCRdb keeps in-frame clones, though not all of them. The table has about 210,000 clones, 81% seen once; the top ten hold more than 8.5%. The sample taken for sequencing was PBMCs or T cells enriched from blood (not recorded which). The origin of the receptors is a woman aged 50 to 60 with acute COVID-19.

The CDR3 loop reads CASSGQGDNSPLHF. In nucleotides, the CDR3 is TGTGCCAGCTCAGGGCAGGGCGATAATTCACCCCTCCACTTT. The chain couples TRBV18 to TRBJ1-6; perhaps TRBD1 as D (5 bases). V was pared by 5 bases and J by 5 bases, with 10 bases between. The V gene's germline CDR1 is KGHSH and CDR2 LQKENI. CDR3 length: 14 residues.

J is TRBJ1-6 and V is TRBV18; no reliable D call. Germline CDR1 reads KGHSH; CDR2 reads LQKENI. V lost 4 bases and J lost 2, with 9 bases in between. The CDR3 loop spans 15 amino acids. CDR3 region: CASSLGDTYNSPLHF. The CDR3 nucleotides read TGTGCCAGCTCACTCGGCGACACCTATAATTCACCCCTCCACTTT.

About this clone itself: A much larger clone differs from this one at a single base, so this may be a read error. The chain employs TRBV7-2 and TRBJ2-1, with 11 bases matching TRBD1. Per the germline V gene, CDR1 is SGHTA and CDR2 is FQGNSA. The CDR3 runs 19 residues. V shed 1 base, J shed 2 bases, and the junction held 10 bases outside the gene matches. The CDR3 spells CASSLVGGTGGGAYNEQFF. Here the CDR3 DNA reads TGTGCCAGCAGCTTAGTAGGTGGGACAGGGGGTGGGGCCTACAATGAGCAGTTCTTC.

The rearrangement joins TRBV7-2 to TRBJ2-1, with 8 positions matching TRBD2. The junction had 9 bases not matched to a gene; V was cut back by 1 base and J by 4 bases. The germline V gene has CDR1 SGHTA and CDR2 FQGNSA. This CDR3 contains 17 residues. CDR3 coding DNA: TGTGCCAGCAGCTTAGGGGGAGCGGGAGTAGGTTACAATGAGCAGTTCTTC. Translation: CASSLGGAGVGYNEQFF.

The chain has TRBV7-8 and TRBJ1-1, with 9 bases identical to TRBD1. The germline V gene has CDR1 SGHVS and CDR2 FQNEAQ. This CDR3 contains 22 residues. The V gene end was trimmed by 1 base and the J gene end by 3 bases; junction bases not matched to a gene: 24. The CDR3 loop reads CASSLEPDADRGKLGRDTEAFF. The CDR3 DNA reads as TGTGCCAGCAGCTTAGAACCCGATGCGGACAGGGGAAAGCTGGGAAGGGACACTGAAGCTTTCTTT. Based on the CDR3 plus reference TRBV7-8 and TRBJ1-1, the full variable domain is GAGVSQSPRYKVAKRGQDVALRCDPISGHVSLFWYQQALGQGPEFLTYFQNEAQLDKSGLPSDRFFAERPEGSVSTLKIQRTQQEDSAVYLCASSLEPDADRGKLGRDTEAFFGQGTRLTVV.